This TCR beta chain was captured by sequencing in a study of beta chain features in type 1 diabetes (dated by TCRdb to 2016 to 2018). Regarding the research as a whole: Mean age, gender distribution, total cell number and subset yield were not different between patients and healthy donors. A total of about 110 million sorted cells were examined across all samples, and the number of cells per subset was strongly correlated with RNA yield. The study compared TCRB repertoires of sorted circulating CD4+ T cell subsets between recently diagnosed type 1 diabetes patients and matched healthy donors. Regulatory and stem cell-like memory subsets were obtained from only 8 patients and about 8 healthy donors, while naive and central memory subsets were obtained from all 30 or so donors.

CDR1 and CDR2 were assigned from the germline V gene as KGHSH and LQKENI. V drops 4 bases and J drops 7 bases, leaving 19 bases in between. The CDR3 covers 16 residues, taking in both the cysteine and the phenylalanine. The CDR3 DNA has 48 bases and is translated from base 1. The High Capacity cDNA Reverse Transcription Kit was used to reverse transcribe all of the isolated RNA, meaning that expressed TCRB transcripts were what got sequenced. Naive, central memory and regulatory T cell samples underwent deep immunoSEQ sequencing, averaging around 4 million total reads per sample. Sorted cells were lysed in RLT buffer, and RNA was extracted using DNase-treated RNeasy Micro or Mini kits according to cell number. To prevent cross-contamination, every cell subset was processed on its own, while patient and healthy donor samples were processed together. TCRB sequences were amplified from cDNA with the immunoSEQ multiplex PCR, producing 87-bp fragments spanning the CDR3 region. Sequencing of the amplicons was done on the Illumina HiSeq platform. The study's own analysis went as follows. PCR bias was computationally corrected using synthetic template baselines, reads within Hamming distance 2 were collapsed, and singletons that could not be merged were discarded. By aligning reads against IMGT, V, D and J genes, CDR3 length, and insertions or deletions at six rearrangement sites were assigned. Clonotype counts were normalized to sorted cell number within each subset before computing true diversity and Gini coefficients with the tcR R package. The overlap coefficient, calculated on TCRB nucleotide sequences, was used to measure repertoire sharing. What TCRdb holds here is the immuneACCESS table cut down to in-frame rearrangements. Part of the clones is not present; checked against another copy, under half of the missing clones reflect an unresolved V gene, and the others are unexplained. V and J calls and clone size are copied from that table; D and trimming were computed from the DNA. This sample lists 150,000 to 200,000 clones; approximately 13% were detected once. Approximately 0.62% of the sample lies in the top ten.

Each donor gave one peripheral blood draw, averaging roughly 120 mL, which was collected into heparinised tubes. A BD FACSAria II was used to sort naive, central memory, regulatory and stem cell-like memory CD4+ T cells with a panel that included CD45RO, CCR7, CD25, CD127, CD95 and CD27. Purity was above 95% for every sorted population. PBMCs were isolated immediately by Lymphoprep density gradient centrifugation and stained directly without culture. To minimize batch effects, samples were stained and sorted in pairs, one healthy donor with one patient per experiment. Comments on this clone: Its antigen remains unidentified. No qualities accompany the bases; no much larger clone lies one base away.

Study-level results and caveats: Fewer insertions and more nucleotide deletions at VDJ recombination sites were observed in patients with type 1 diabetes, implying thymic rearrangement abnormalities. PCR might favor shorter templates, but patient and control samples were amplified and corrected together, so any skew would affect both groups equally. Type 1 diabetes patients showed a moderate but significant shortening of TCRB CDR3 length in all four CD4+ subsets. Because cDNA was sequenced instead of genomic DNA, highly expressing activated cells could be over-represented, though the groups showed no difference in activation or CD3 levels. The naive, central memory and regulatory TCRB repertoires appeared to resemble one another more closely among patients than among healthy donors. Only small numbers of individuals were included in the HLA sub-analyses, which left unresolved whether HLA type had any influence on TCRB rearrangement.

Material for sequencing was central memory CD4+ T cells from blood. The source is a young woman in good health. This sequence uses TRBV18 and TRBJ1-4, with the D segment identity uncertain. The sequence in DNA is TGTGCCAGCTCACTTTCAGGACGGCTAGGGAGTGAAAAACTGTTTTTT. Its amino acids are CASSLSGRLGSEKLFF. Outside the CDR3, residues come from the reference TRBV18 and TRBJ1-4 proteins, so the full variable domain is: NAGVMQNPRHLVRRRGQEARLRCSPMKGHSHVYWYRQLPEEGLKFMVYLQKENIIDESGMPKERFSAEFPKEGPSILRIQQVVRGDSAAYFCASSLSGRLGSEKLFFGSGTQLSVL.